Listed here are 19 T cell receptor beta chains from one sample, sequenced in a study of T cell repertoires in cytomegalovirus infection. MiXCR, run by TCRdb on the reads, gives a single entry per CDR3 protein. Among 200,000 or so distinct CDR3 sequences, about 21% were seen once, and the ten largest hold less than 3.5%. The specimen was PBMCs. All receptors derive from a human donor in good health (CMV status not recorded). Some clones in this sample may be carry-over from other donors' samples.

The CDR3 region is CASSIMEGVGYTF. CDR3 in DNA: TGTGCCAGTAGTATAATGGAGGGAGTAGGCTACACCTTC. This rearrangement joins TRBV19 to TRBJ1-2; no definite D call. The germline CDR1 and CDR2 sequences are LNHDA and SQIVND (reference sequence). V was pared by 2 bases and J by 8 bases, with 12 bases between. The CDR3 has 13 amino acids.

This clonotype has a handful of counts. The rearrangement uses TRBV15 and TRBJ1-3; D remains unclear. Trimming cost V 0 bases and J 9 bases, with 12 bases left between them. Germline V gene lookup returns CDR1 LNHNV and CDR2 YYDKDF (reference sequence). This CDR3 is built from 14 residues. In nucleotides, the CDR3 is TGTGCCACCAGCAGAGATCGACCGGCAGGCACCATATATTTT. Its protein product is CATSRDRPAGTIYF.

This clonotype was counted ten times or more. The chain combines TRBV7-2 with TRBJ1-5; a weak D match, TRBD1 (6 bases). Germline V gene sequence: CDR1 SGHTA, CDR2 FQGNSA. The V end was cut by 3 bases, the J end by 0 bases, with 9 bases between. The CDR3 consists of 15 residues. This CDR3 is CASSFQGNSNQPQHF. The CDR3 DNA reads as TGTGCCAGCAGCTTCCAGGGGAATAGCAATCAGCCCCAGCATTTT.

This clonotype was picked up many times. This rearrangement joins TRBV20-1 to TRBJ1-5, with a weak D call TRBD1 (6 bases). V lost 4 bases to trimming and J lost 0 bases, with 16 bases between them. Germline values: CDR1 DFQATT, CDR2 SNEGSKA (reference sequence). The CDR3 length is 16 residues. CDR3 protein: CSAIRGAGDSNQPQHF. In DNA form, the CDR3 reads TGCAGTGCTATAAGGGGGGCAGGGGATAGCAATCAGCCCCAGCATTTT.

The chain is built from TRBV30 and TRBJ2-1; 7 positions match TRBD1. J was trimmed by 4 bases and V by 3 bases; bases with no gene match: 9. The CDR3 runs 15 residues. Germline lookup yields CDR1 GTSNPN and CDR2 SVGIG (reference sequence). The CDR3 here is CAWRPPGQTYNEQFF. CDR3 bases: TGTGCCTGGAGGCCCCCGGGACAGACGTACAATGAGCAGTTCTTC.

CDR3 loop: CSAPYGTPDTQYF. CDR3 bases: TGCAGTGCTCCATACGGGACCCCAGATACGCAGTATTTT. The genes are TRBV20-1 and TRBJ2-3; D could derive from TRBD1 or TRBD2 (5 bases each). Looked up from germline, CDR1 is DFQATT and CDR2 is SNEGSKA (reference sequence). This CDR3 has 13 residues. V was clipped by 5 bases and J by 4 bases, with 13 bases between them.

This clonotype was seen only a few times. V and J are TRBV7-2 and TRBJ2-7; 11 bases line up with TRBD2. CDR3 length: 15 residues. J gave up 1 base and V 3 bases, and 2 bases lay outside the gene matches. Looked up from germline, CDR1 is SGHTA and CDR2 is FQGNSA. Written as DNA, the CDR3 is TGTGCCAGCAGCTTCGGGACTAGCGGTTCCTACGAGCAGTACTTC. As protein: CASSFGTSGSYEQYF.

The genes are TRBV12-3 or TRBV12-4 and TRBJ2-3; D gene uncertain. This CDR3 region has 12 residues. V lost 5 bases to trimming and J lost 2 bases, with 5 bases between them. The CDR3 sequence is CASSTDTDTQYF. CDR3 DNA sequence: TGTGCCAGCAGTACTGACACAGATACGCAGTATTTT.

The gene calls are TRBV24-1 and TRBJ1-4, with 7 positions matching TRBD1. The CDR3 is 14 residues long. CDR1 KGHDR and CDR2 SFDVKD come from the germline V gene. With 6 bases clipped from V and 3 bases from J, the junction kept 3 bases outside the gene matches. The CDR3 bases are TGTGCCACCAGTAGCGGGACAGCTAATGAAAAACTGTTTTTT. This codes for CATSSGTANEKLFF.

The V gene is TRBV7-9, the J gene TRBJ2-5; 8 bases line up with TRBD2. This CDR3 is 16 amino acids long. The ends lost 4 bases at V and 2 bases at J; junction bases unmatched: 9. Germline-derived CDR1 and CDR2 are SEHNR and FQNEAQ (reference sequence). CDR3 loop: CASSSPPGGEQETQYF. The CDR3 DNA follows: TGTGCCAGCAGCTCACCCCCCGGGGGGGAACAAGAGACCCAGTACTTC.

The V call is TRBV5-1, the J call TRBJ2-7; TRBD1 agrees at 12 bases. J was trimmed by 5 bases and V by 5 bases; bases with no gene match: 8. The CDR3 is 15 amino acids. Germline assignment: CDR1 SGHRS and CDR2 YFSETQ. CDR3 loop: CASSPPGQGAHEQYF. In DNA, the CDR3 is TGCGCCAGCAGTCCTCCGGGACAGGGGGCGCACGAGCAGTACTTC.

The sample holds a few counts of this clonotype. The rearrangement joins TRBV6-1 to TRBJ1-2, with 7 bases fitting TRBD1. The CDR3 has 14 amino acids. The germline V gene encodes CDR1 MNHNS and CDR2 SASEGT. Losses at the gene ends were 6 bases for V and 4 bases for J; bases not matched to a gene: 8. CDR3 in amino acids: CASSLGQYTYGYTF. The CDR3 DNA follows: TGTGCCAGCAGCCTGGGACAGTACACCTATGGCTACACCTTC.

The chain links TRBV20-1 to TRBJ1-2; D is unclear. Deletions cut 0 bases from V and 0 bases from J, with 17 bases between. Germline CDR1 DFQATT, CDR2 SNEGSKA (reference sequence). This CDR3 comprises 17 residues. The CDR3, as DNA: TGCAGTGCTAGAGACCCCGGTCCGGCCGGAGCTAACTATGGCTACACCTTC. It specifies CSARDPGPAGANYGYTF.

The rearrangement links TRBV28 to TRBJ2-2, with unresolved D. The V gene's germline CDR1 is MDHEN and CDR2 SYDVKM. This CDR3 contains 12 residues. Between the trimmed V and J ends, which lost 4 bases and 6 bases, there was a span of 6 bases. CDR3 bases: TGTGCCAGCAGTTCGCCTTCCGGGGAGCTGTTTTTT. It encodes CASSSPSGELFF.

This clonotype was found a few times. V is TRBV4-3 and J is TRBJ2-1; D not resolved. V was shortened by 9 bases and J by 9 bases, with 12 bases between the two germline ends. This CDR3 has 11 amino acids. Germline CDR1 is LGHNA and CDR2 is YSLEER. CDR3 region: CASGKGGEQFF. In DNA, the CDR3 is TGCGCCAGTGGAAAGGGCGGTGAGCAGTTCTTC.

This clonotype was observed a handful of times. The CDR3 spells CASSSWTGNQPQHF. The CDR3 region has the DNA TGTGCCAGCAGTTCATGGACGGGCAATCAGCCCCAGCATTTT. The gene calls are TRBV6-2 or TRBV6-3 and TRBJ1-5; no definite D call. V lost 4 bases to trimming and J lost 2 bases, with 9 bases between them. The CDR3 totals 14 residues. CDR1 and CDR2 from the germline V gene are MNHEY and SVGEGT.

Only a few counts were recorded for this clonotype. The V call is TRBV7-9, the J call TRBJ2-5, with a weak D call TRBD1 (6 bases). V lost 5 bases and J 3 bases, leaving 10 bases between the germline ends. Germline CDR1 SEHNR, CDR2 FQNEAQ (reference sequence). CDR3 length: 13 residues. The CDR3: CASSRDTEETQYF. The CDR3 region has the DNA TGTGCCAGCAGCCGGGACACTGAAGAGACCCAGTACTTC.

This clonotype was counted between two and nine times. The CDR3 sequence: CASSPTGAEEYF. Here the CDR3 DNA reads TGTGCCAGCAGCCCGACAGGGGCGGAGGAGTATTTT. The chain links TRBV7-9 to TRBJ2-3; 8 nucleotides match TRBD1. The J segment lost 13 bases and the V segment lost 5 bases, leaving 8 bases of the junction unmatched. The CDR3 has 12 residues. Germline V CDR1 and CDR2: SEHNR, FQNEAQ (reference sequence).

The chain uses TRBV23-1 and TRBJ2-5, with no clear D. TRBV23-1 is known as an ORF, though its function is uncertain. Trimming took off 3 bases at V and 3 bases at J, with 8 bases between the two ends. The CDR3 runs 13 residues. The CDR3 sequence: CASSHPDKETQYF. In nucleotides, the CDR3 is TGCGCCAGCAGTCACCCTGACAAAGAGACCCAGTACTTC.